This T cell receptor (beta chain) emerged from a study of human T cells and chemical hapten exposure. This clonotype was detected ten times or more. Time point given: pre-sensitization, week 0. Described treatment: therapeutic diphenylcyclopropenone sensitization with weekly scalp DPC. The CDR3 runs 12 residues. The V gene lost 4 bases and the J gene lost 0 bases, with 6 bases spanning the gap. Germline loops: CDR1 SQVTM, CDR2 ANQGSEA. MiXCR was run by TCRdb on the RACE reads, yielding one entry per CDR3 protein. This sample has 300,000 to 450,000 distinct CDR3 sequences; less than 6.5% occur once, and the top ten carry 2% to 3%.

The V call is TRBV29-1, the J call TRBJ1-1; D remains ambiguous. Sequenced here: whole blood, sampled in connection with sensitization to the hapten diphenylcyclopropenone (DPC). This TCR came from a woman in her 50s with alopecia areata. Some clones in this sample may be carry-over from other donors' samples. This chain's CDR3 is CSVGRVNTEAFF. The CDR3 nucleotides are TGCAGCGTTGGGAGGGTGAACACTGAAGCTTTCTTT.